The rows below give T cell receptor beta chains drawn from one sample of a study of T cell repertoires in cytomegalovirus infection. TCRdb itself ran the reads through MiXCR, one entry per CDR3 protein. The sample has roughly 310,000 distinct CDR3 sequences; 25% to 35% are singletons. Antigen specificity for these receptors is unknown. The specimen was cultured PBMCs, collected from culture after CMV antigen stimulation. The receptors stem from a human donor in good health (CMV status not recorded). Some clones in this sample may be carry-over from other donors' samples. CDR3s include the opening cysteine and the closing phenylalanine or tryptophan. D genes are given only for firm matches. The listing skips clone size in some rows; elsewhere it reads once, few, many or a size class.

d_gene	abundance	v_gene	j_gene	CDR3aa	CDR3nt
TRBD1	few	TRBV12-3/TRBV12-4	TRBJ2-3	CASNPGQGLSTDTQYF	TGTGCCAGCAACCCGGGACAGGGATTGAGCACAGATACGCAGTATTTT
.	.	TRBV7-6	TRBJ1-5	CVSSFAGDQPQHF	TGTGTCAGCAGCTTTGCAGGGGATCAGCCCCAGCATTTT
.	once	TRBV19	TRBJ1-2	CASDRSDSPNYGYTF	TGTGCCAGCGACAGATCGGACAGCCCTAACTATGGCTACACCTTC
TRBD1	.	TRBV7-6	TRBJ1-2	CASSLGTGLRGYTF	TGTGCCAGCAGCTTAGGGACAGGGCTGAGGGGCTACACCTTC
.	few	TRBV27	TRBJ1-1	CASSPLQGPRYTEAFF	TGTGCCAGCAGCCCTCTACAGGGTCCACGATACACTGAAGCTTTCTTT
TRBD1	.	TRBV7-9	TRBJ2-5	CASSRDSKTQYF	TGTGCCAGCAGTCGGGACAGCAAGACCCAGTACTTC
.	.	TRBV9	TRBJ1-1	CASSSTLMNTEAFF	TGTGCCAGCAGCTCTACGTTAATGAACACTGAAGCTTTCTTT
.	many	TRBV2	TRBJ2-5	CASSYTDRLQETQYF	TGTGCCAGCAGTTATACTGACAGACTTCAAGAGACCCAGTACTTC
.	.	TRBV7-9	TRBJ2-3	CASIFRGSTDTQYF	TGTGCCAGCATTTTCCGAGGTAGCACAGATACGCAGTATTTT
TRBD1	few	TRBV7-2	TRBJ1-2	CASSLAWDRPYGYTF	TGTGCCAGCAGCTTAGCGTGGGACAGACCCTATGGCTACACCTTC
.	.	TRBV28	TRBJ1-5	CASSSVTVNQPQHF	TGTGCCAGCAGTTCGGTGACAGTAAATCAGCCCCAGCATTTT